Reported below is one T cell receptor (beta chain). With random hexamers, roughly 0.5 to 1 ug RNA was reverse transcribed. The CDR3 of TCR beta was amplified by immunoSEQ multiplex PCR across 54 Vbeta and 13 Jbeta. TCRdb processed the immunoSEQ multiplex PCR reads anew with MiXCR; each CDR3 protein has one entry. This sample has some 250,000 distinct CDR3 sequences, with almost 97% found just once. With 6 bases clipped from V and 4 bases from J, the junction kept 9 bases outside the gene matches. CDR3 length equals 15 residues. Germline V gene data show CDR1 as DFQATT and CDR2 as SNEGSKA (reference sequence). The entry originates in a study of CD8 T cells in Susac syndrome.

The V call is TRBV20-1, the J call TRBJ2-5; 12 bases are shared with TRBD2. What was sequenced was CD4+ T cells from PBMCs. The clonotype was recovered from a human donor with Susac syndrome. CDR3 in DNA: TGCAGTGCCACGCTAGCGGGAGGGCCTAGAGAGACCCAGTACTTC. It translates to CSATLAGGPRETQYF.